The text below deals with one T cell receptor (beta chain). As yet, its antigen is unknown. The sample belongs to a study of Ad26.COV2.S vaccination and SARS-CoV-2 variants. General study results and limits: Assessments of TCR breadth and depth may have underestimated the total T cell responses. Across vaccine and placebo recipients, the breadth of non-spike TCRs was similar. Greater spike-specific TCR breadth was seen in vaccine recipients than in placebo recipients.

Some clones are missing from TCRdb's copy, which holds only in-frame ones; the method was immunoSEQ multiplex PCR. The sample consists of about 140,000 clones, around 86% of them appearing once. Trimming removed 1 base from V and 2 bases from J, with 5 bases in between. From germline, CDR1 is SGHDT and CDR2 YYEEEE. CDR3 length: 13 residues. The receptor was derived from a human donor who had recovered from COVID-19. The chain combines TRBV5-6 with TRBJ2-3; D remains ambiguous. The sequences come from peripheral blood, collected after recovery from COVID-19. The CDR3 protein is CASSLRPTDTQYF. The CDR3 region has the DNA TGTGCCAGCAGCTTGCGGCCCACAGATACGCAGTATTTT.